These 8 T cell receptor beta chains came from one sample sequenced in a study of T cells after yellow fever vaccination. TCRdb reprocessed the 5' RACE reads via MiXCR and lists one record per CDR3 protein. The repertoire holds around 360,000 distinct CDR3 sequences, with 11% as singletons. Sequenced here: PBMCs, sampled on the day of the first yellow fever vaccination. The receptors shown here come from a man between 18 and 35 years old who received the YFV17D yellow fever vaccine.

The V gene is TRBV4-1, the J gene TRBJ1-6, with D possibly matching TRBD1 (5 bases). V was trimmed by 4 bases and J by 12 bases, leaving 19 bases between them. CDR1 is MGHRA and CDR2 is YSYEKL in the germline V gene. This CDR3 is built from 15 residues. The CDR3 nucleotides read TGCGCCAGCAGCCTTGGCCGGGCCCGGGGGGGACCCCTCCACTTT. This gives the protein CASSLGRARGGPLHF.

The CDR3 loop is CASSQRGPAGFYNSPLHF. CDR3 sequence (DNA): TGCGCCAGCAGCCAGCGAGGGCCCGCCGGCTTCTATAATTCACCCCTCCACTTT. V gene TRBV4-1 combines with J gene TRBJ1-6; D gene uncertain. The germline CDR1 and CDR2 sequences are MGHRA and YSYEKL. This CDR3 is built from 18 residues. V lost 3 bases and J 3 bases, leaving 18 bases between the germline ends.

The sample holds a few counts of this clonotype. Here the CDR3 reads CASTGSDSYNEQFF. In DNA, the CDR3 is TGCGCCAGCACGGGGTCCGACTCCTACAATGAGCAGTTCTTC. The chain links TRBV5-1 to TRBJ2-1, with D tentatively TRBD2 (5 bases). V gave up 6 bases and J gave up 0 bases, with 10 bases separating them. Germline V gives CDR1 SGHRS, CDR2 YFSETQ. The CDR3 loop spans 14 amino acids.

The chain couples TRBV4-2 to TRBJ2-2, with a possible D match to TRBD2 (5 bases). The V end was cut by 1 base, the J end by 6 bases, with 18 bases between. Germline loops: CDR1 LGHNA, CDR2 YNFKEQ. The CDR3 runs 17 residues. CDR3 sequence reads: CASSQGTPSFRAGELFF. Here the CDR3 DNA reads TGTGCCAGCAGCCAAGGGACCCCTAGCTTTCGGGCCGGGGAGCTGTTTTTT.

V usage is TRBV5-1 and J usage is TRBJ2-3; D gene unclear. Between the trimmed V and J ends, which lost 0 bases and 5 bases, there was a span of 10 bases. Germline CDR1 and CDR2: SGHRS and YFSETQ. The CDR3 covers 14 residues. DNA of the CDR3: TGCGCCAGCAGCTTGGATGGGGTTGAAGATACGCAGTATTTT. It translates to CASSLDGVEDTQYF.

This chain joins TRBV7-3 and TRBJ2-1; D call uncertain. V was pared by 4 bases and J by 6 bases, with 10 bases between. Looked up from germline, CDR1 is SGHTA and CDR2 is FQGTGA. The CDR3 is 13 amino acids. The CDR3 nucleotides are TGTGCCAGCAGCTCAACTTCTTTCAATGAGCAGTTCTTC. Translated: CASSSTSFNEQFF.

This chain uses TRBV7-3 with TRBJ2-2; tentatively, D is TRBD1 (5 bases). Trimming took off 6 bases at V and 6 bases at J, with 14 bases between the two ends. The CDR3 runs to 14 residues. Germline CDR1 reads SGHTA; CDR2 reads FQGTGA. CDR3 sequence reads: CASRPSGAAGELFF. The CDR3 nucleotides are TGTGCCAGCAGGCCCTCTGGGGCGGCCGGGGAGCTGTTTTTT.

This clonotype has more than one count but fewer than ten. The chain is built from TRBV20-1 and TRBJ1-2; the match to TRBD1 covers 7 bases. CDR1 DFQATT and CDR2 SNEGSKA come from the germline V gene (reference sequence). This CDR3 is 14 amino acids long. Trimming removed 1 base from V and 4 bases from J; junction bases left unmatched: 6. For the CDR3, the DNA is TGCAGTGCTAGAGGAGACGCAGGGGGCTATGGCTACACCTTC. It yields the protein CSARGDAGGYGYTF.